The T cell receptor (beta chain) described here comes from a study of T cell repertoires in cytomegalovirus infection. Whole-study context: Indicated by public TCR beta signatures were CMV infection and matching HLA type.

TCRdb used MiXCR to reprocess the reads, holding one entry per CDR3 protein. The profile shows a few hundred thousand distinct CDR3 sequences, around 30% of them singletons. Trimming removed 5 bases from V and 5 bases from J, with 20 bases in between. The CDR3 length is 16 residues. Turning to this clonotype: Its specificity is unknown.

The starting material was cultured PBMCs, obtained from culture after CMV antigen stimulation. The V call is TRBV12-3 or TRBV12-4, the J call TRBJ2-3, with D possibly matching TRBD2 (6 bases). This TCR derives from a human donor in good health (CMV status not recorded). Some clones in this sample may be carry-over from other donors' samples. The CDR3 DNA is TGTGCCAGCAGTAGATCCCCGGGACTCGGCATAGATACGCAGTATTTT. This codes for CASSRSPGLGIDTQYF.